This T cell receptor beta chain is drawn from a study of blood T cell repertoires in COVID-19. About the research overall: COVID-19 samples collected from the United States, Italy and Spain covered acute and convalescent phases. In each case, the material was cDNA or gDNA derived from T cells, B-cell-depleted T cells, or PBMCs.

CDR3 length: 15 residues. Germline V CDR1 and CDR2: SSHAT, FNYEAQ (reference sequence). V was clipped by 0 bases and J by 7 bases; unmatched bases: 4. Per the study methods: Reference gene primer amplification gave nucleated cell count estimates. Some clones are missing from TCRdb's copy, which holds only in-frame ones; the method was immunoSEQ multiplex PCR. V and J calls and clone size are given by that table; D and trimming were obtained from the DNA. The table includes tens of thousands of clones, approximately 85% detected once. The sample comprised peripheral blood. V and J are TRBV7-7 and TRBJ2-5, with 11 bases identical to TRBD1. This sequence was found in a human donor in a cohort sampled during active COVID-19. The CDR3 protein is CASSLAGQGVGTQYF. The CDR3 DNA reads TGTGCCAGCAGCTTAGCGGGACAGGGGGTCGGGACCCAGTACTTC.